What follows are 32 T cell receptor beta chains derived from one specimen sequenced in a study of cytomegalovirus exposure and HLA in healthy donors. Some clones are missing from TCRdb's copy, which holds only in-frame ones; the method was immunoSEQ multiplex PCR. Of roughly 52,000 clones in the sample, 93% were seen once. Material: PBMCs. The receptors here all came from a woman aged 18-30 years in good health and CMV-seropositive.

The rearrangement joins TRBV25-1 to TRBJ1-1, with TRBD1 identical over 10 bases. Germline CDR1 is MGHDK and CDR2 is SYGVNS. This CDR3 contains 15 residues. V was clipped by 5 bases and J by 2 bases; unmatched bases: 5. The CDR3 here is CASSHGDRGNTEAFF. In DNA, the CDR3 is TGTGCCAGCAGTCATGGGGACAGGGGCAACACTGAAGCTTTCTTT.

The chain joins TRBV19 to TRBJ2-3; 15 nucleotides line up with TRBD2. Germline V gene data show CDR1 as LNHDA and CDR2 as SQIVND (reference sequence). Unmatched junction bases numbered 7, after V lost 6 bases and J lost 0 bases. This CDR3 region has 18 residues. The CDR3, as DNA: TGTGCCAGTAGGGTCGAGGGACTAGCGGGGGGAAGCACAGATACGCAGTATTTT. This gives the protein CASRVEGLAGGSTDTQYF.

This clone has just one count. For the CDR3, the DNA is TGTGCCAGCAGTCCCAGACAGGGGGGTTTCTATGGCTACACCTTC. The encoded protein is CASSPRQGGFYGYTF. J is TRBJ1-2 and V is TRBV28, with 9 bases matching TRBD1. The CDR3 runs to 15 residues. V was clipped by 5 bases and J by 4 bases; unmatched bases: 8. Germline CDR1 is MDHEN and CDR2 is SYDVKM.

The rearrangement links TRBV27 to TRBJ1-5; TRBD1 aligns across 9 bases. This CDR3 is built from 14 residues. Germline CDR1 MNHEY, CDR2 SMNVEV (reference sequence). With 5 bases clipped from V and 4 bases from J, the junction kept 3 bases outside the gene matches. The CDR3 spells CASSLGQGNQPQHF. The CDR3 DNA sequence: TGTGCCAGCAGTCTAGGACAGGGGAATCAGCCCCAGCATTTT.

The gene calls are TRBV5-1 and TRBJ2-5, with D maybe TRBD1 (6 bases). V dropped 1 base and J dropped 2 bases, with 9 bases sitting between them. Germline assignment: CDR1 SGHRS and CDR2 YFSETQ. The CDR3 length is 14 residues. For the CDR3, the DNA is TGCGCCAGCAGCTTGCCCGGACAGCAAGAGACCCAGTACTTC. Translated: CASSLPGQQETQYF.

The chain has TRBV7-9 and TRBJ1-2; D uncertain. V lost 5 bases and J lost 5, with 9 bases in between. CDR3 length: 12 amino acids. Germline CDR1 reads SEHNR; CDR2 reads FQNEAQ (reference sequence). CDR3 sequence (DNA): TGTGCCAGCAGCCCCCAGACATATGGCTACACCTTC. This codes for CASSPQTYGYTF.

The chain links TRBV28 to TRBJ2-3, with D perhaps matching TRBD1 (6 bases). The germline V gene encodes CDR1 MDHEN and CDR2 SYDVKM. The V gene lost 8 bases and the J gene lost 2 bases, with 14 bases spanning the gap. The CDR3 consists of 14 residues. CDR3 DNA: TGTGCCAGCGGGTCGGGACACCTCACAGATACGCAGTATTTT. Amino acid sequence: CASGSGHLTDTQYF. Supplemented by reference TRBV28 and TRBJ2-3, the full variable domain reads DVKVTQSSRYLVKRTGEKVFLECVQDMDHENMFWYRQDPGLGLRLIYFSYDVKMKEKGDIPEGYSVSREKKERFSLILESASTNQTSMYLCASGSGHLTDTQYFGPGTRLTVL.

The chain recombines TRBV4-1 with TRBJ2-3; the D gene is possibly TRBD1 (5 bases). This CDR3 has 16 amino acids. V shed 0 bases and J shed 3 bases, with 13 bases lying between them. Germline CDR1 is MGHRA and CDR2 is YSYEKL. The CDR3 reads CASSQEAGIYTDTQYF. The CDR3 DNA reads TGCGCCAGCAGCCAAGAGGCAGGGATCTATACAGATACGCAGTATTTT.

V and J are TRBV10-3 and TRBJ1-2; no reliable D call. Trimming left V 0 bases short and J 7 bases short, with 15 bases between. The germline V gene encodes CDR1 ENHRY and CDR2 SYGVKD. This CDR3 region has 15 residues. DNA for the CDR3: TGTGCCATCAGTGAGTCCACCACGGCGGTGAGTGGCTACACCTTC. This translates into CAISESTTAVSGYTF.

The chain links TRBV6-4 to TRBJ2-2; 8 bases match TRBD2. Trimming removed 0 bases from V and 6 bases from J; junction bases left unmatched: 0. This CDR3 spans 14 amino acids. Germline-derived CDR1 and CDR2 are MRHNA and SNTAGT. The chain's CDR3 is CASSDSLAAGELFF. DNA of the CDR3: TGTGCCAGCAGTGACTCACTAGCGGCCGGGGAGCTGTTTTTT.

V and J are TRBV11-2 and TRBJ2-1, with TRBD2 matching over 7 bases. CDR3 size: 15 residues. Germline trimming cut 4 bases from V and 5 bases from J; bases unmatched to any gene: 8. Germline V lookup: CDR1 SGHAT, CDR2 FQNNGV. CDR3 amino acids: CASSSERAGNNEQFF. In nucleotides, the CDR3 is TGTGCCAGCAGCTCCGAGCGAGCGGGAAACAATGAGCAGTTCTTC. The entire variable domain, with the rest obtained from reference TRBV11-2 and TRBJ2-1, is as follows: EAGVAQSPRYKIIEKRQSVAFWCNPISGHATLYWYQQILGQGPKLLIQFQNNGVVDDSQLPKDRFSAERLKGVDSTLKIQPAKLEDSAVYLCASSSERAGNNEQFFGPGTRLTVL.

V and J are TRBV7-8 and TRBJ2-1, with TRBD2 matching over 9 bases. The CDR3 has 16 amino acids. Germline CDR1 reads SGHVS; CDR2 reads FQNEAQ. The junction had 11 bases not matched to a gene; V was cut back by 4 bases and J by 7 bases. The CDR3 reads CASSSMWRGGWNEQFF. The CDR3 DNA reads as TGTGCCAGCAGCTCCATGTGGCGGGGGGGATGGAATGAGCAGTTCTTC.

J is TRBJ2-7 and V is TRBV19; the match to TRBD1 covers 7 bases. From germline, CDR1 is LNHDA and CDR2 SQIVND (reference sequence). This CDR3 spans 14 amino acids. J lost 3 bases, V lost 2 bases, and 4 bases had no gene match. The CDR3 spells CASSITGVSYEQYF. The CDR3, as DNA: TGTGCCAGTAGTATAACAGGGGTCAGCTACGAGCAGTACTTC.

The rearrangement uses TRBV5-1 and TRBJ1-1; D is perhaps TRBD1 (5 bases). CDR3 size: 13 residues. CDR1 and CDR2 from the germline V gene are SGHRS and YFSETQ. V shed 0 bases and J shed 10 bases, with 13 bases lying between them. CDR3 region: CASSLAGTGSAFF. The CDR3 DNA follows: TGCGCCAGCAGCTTGGCAGGGACTGGCTCAGCTTTCTTT.

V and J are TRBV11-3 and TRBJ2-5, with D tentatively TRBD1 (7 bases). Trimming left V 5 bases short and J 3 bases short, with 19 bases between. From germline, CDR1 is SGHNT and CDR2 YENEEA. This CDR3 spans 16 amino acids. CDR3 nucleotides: TGTGCCAGCAGCGGACGGGAGTTCAGGGGGGAAGAGACCCAGTACTTC. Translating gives CASSGREFRGEETQYF.

CDR3 in amino acids: CASSTLGTGADYGYTF. The CDR3 bases are TGTGCCAGTAGTACCCTCGGGACAGGGGCGGACTATGGCTACACCTTC. V is TRBV19 and J is TRBJ1-2; 10 bases line up with TRBD1. The CDR3 is made up of 16 amino acids. The germline CDR1 and CDR2 sequences are LNHDA and SQIVND (reference sequence). V lost 4 bases to trimming and J lost 3 bases; unmatched junction nucleotides: 8.

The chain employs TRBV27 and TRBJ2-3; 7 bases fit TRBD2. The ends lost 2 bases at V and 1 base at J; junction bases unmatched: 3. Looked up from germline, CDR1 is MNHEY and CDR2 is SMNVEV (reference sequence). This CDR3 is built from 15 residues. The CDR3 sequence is CASSLLAEGTDTQYF. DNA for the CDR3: TGTGCCAGCAGTTTACTAGCGGAGGGCACAGATACGCAGTATTTT.

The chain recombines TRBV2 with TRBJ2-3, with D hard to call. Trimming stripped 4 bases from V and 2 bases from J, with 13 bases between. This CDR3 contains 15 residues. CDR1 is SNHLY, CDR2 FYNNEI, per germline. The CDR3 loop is CASSVEDGYTDTQYF. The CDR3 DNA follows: TGTGCCAGCAGTGTTGAGGATGGGTACACAGATACGCAGTATTTT.

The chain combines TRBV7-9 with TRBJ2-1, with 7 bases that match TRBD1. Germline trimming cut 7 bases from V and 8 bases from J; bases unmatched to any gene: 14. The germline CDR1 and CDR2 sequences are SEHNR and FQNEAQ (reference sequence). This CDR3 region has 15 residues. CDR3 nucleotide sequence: TGTGCCAGCAAGTCTCAGGCAGGGGGATATGATGAGCAGTTCTTC. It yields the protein CASKSQAGGYDEQFF.

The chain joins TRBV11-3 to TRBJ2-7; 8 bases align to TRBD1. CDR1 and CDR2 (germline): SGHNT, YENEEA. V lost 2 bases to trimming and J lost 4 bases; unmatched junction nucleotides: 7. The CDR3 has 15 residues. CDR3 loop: CASSLFAGGRYEQYF. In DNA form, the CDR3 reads TGTGCCAGCAGCTTATTCGCAGGGGGCCGTTACGAGCAGTACTTC. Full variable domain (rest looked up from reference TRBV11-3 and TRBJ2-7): EAGVVQSPRYKIIEKKQPVAFWCNPISGHNTLYWYLQNLGQGPELLIRYENEEAVDDSQLPKDRFSAERLKGVDSTLKIQPAELGDSAVYLCASSLFAGGRYEQYFGPGTRLTVT.

DNA for the CDR3: TGTGCCAGCAGTCACTGGACAGGGGATAATGAAAAACTGTTTTTT. Amino acids: CASSHWTGDNEKLFF. The rearrangement joins TRBV6-5 to TRBJ1-4, with TRBD1 identical over 9 bases. CDR1 and CDR2 from the germline V gene are MNHEY and SVGAGI. J gave up 4 bases and V 5 bases, and 5 bases lay outside the gene matches. The CDR3 sequence is 15 residues long.

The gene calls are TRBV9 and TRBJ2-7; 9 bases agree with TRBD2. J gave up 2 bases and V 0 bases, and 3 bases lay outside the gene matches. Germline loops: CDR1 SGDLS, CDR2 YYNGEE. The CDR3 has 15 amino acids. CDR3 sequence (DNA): TGTGCCAGCAGCGTAGCCAGCGGGGGGACCTACGAGCAGTACTTC. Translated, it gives CASSVASGGTYEQYF.

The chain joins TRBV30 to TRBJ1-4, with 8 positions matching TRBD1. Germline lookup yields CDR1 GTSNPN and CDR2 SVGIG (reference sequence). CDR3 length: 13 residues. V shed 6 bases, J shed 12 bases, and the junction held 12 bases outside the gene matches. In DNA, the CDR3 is TGTGCCTGCTTCGGACAGGGCGCAAGGGAACTGTTTTTT. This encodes CACFGQGARELFF.

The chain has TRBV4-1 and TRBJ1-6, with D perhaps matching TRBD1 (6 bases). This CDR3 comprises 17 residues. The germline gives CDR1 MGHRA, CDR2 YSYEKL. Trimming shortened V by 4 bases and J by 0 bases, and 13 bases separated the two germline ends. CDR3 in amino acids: CASSPKGHGSYNSPLHF. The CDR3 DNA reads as TGCGCCAGCAGCCCCAAGGGACACGGCTCCTATAATTCACCCCTCCACTTT.

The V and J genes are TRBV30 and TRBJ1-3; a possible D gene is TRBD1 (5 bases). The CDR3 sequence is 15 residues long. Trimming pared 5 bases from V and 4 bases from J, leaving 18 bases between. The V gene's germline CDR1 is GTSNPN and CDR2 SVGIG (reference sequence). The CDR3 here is CAWGNMGGRGNTIYF. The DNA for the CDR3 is TGTGCCTGGGGGAACATGGGGGGGAGGGGAAACACCATATATTTT.

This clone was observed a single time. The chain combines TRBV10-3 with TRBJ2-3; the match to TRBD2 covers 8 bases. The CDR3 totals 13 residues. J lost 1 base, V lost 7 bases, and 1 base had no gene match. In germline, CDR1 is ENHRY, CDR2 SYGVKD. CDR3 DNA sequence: TGTGCCATCAATAGCGGGGGCACAGATACGCAGTATTTT. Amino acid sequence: CAINSGGTDTQYF.

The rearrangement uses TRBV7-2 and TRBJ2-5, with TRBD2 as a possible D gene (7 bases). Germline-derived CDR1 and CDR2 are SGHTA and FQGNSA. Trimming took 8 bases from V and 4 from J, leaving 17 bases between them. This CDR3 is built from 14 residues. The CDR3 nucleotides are TGTGCCAGCCGTAGGGGGGGGTTGGTAGAGACCCAGTACTTC. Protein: CASRRGGLVETQYF. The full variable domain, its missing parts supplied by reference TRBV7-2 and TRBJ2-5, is GAGVSQSPSNKVTEKGKDVELRCDPISGHTALYWYRQSLGQGLEFLIYFQGNSAPDKSGLPSDRFSAERTGGSVSTLTIQRTQQEDSAVYLCASRRGGLVETQYFGPGTRLLVL.

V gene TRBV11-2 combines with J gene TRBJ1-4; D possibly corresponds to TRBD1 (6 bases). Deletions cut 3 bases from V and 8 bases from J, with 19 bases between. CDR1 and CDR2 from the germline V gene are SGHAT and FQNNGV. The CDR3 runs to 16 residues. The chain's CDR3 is CASSFRRGHQEEKLFF. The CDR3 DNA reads TGTGCCAGCAGCTTTCGGCGGGGGCATCAAGAGGAAAAACTGTTTTTT.

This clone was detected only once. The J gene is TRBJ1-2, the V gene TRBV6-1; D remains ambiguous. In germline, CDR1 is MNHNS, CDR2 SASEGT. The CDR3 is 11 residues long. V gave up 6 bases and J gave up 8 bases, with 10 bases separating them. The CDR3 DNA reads TGTGCCAGCAGGTCCCTGGAGGGCTACACCTTC. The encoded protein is CASRSLEGYTF.

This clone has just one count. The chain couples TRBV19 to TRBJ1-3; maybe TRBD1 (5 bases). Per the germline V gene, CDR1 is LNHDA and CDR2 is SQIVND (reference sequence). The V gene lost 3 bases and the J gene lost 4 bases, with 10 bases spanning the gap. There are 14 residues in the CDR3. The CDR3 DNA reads TGTGCCAGTAGTATCGGGACTGTCGGAAACACCATATATTTT. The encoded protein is CASSIGTVGNTIYF.

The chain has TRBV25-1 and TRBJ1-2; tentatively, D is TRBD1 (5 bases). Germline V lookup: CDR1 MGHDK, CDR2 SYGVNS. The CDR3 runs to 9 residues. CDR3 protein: CYGWGVYTF. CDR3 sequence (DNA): TGTTACGGGTGGGGGGTCTACACCTTC.

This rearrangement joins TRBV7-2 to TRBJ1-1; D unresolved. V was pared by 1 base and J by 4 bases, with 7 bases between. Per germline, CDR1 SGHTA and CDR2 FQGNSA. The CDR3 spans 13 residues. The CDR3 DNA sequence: TGTGCCAGCAGCTTAGAACTGATCACTGAAGCTTTCTTT. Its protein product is CASSLELITEAFF.